This T cell receptor (beta chain) was sequenced during a study of T cell responses to AZD1222 COVID-19 vaccine. The method was immunoSEQ multiplex PCR; TCRdb's version includes in-frame clones alone and lacks a portion of them. The sample lists about 110,000 clones, roughly 87% occurring once. Study-wide results and limits: Among vaccine-associated CD4 TCRs, coverage spanned spike, with dominance at 160-218 and 743-854. Repertoire sampling happened only post peak T cell response.

As for this clone: What it binds is not known.

The CDR3 is 16 residues long. V lost 4 bases, J lost 2 bases, and 18 bases lay in between. Germline V gene sequence: CDR1 MNHNS, CDR2 SASEGT. The rearrangement joins TRBV6-1 to TRBJ2-7; possibly TRBD1 for D (6 bases). The specimen was peripheral blood, collected on day 0 of MenACWY control vaccination. This TCR came from an adult in good health. The CDR3 coding sequence is TGTGCCAGCAGTGTTCAACAGGGTTTTCGAACCTACGAGCAGTACTTC. Its protein is CASSVQQGFRTYEQYF.